This T cell receptor beta chain comes out of a study of T cells after yellow fever vaccination. General observations from the study: A large majority of primary-vaccination clones showed up again after the booster (approximately 96% CD4, around 90% CD8).

In this sample, this clonotype turned up a few times. What it recognizes is unknown. TCRdb redid the calling of the 5' RACE reads with MiXCR, one entry per CDR3 protein. The data show hundreds of thousands of distinct CDR3 sequences, with roughly 20% seen just once and 15% to 20% held by the top ten. This CDR3 spans 13 amino acids. V was cut by 5 bases and J by 7 bases, with 14 bases left in between. Germline CDR1 SEHNR, CDR2 FQNEAQ (reference sequence). The material sequenced was PBMCs, taken before the yellow fever booster vaccination. The chain employs TRBV7-9 and TRBJ1-2; D unresolved. The TCR comes from a young man who received the YFV17D yellow fever vaccine. CDR3 nucleotides: TGTGCCAGCAGCACGCAGGCGGGCTTTGGCTACACCTTC. Translated: CASSTQAGFGYTF.